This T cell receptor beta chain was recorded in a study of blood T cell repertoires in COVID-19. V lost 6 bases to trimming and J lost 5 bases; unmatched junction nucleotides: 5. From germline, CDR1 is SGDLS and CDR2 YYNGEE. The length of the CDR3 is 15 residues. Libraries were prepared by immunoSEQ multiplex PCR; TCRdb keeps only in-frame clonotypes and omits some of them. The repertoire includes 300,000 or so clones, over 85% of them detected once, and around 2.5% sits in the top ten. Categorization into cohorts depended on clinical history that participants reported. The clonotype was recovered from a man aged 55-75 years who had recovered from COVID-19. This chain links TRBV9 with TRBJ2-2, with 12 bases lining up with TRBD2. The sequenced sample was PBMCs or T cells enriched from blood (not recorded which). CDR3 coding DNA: TGTGCCAGCACCCACGGACTAGCGGGGACCGGGGAGCTGTTTTTT. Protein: CASTHGLAGTGELFF.